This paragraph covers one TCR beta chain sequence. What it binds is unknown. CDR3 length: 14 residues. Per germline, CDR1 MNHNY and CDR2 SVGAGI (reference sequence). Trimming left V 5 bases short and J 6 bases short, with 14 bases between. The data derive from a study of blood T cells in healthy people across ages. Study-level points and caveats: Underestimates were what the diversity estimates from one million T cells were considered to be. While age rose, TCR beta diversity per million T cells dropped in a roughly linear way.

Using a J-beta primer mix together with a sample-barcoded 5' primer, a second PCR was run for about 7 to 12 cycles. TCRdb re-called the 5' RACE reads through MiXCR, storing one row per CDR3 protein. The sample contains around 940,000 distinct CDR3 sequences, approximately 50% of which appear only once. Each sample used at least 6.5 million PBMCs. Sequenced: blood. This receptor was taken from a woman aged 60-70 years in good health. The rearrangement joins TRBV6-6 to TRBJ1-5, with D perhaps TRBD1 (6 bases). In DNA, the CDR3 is TGTGCCAGCAGTAATGAACAGGGTTTTCAGCCCCAGCATTTT. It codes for CASSNEQGFQPQHF.